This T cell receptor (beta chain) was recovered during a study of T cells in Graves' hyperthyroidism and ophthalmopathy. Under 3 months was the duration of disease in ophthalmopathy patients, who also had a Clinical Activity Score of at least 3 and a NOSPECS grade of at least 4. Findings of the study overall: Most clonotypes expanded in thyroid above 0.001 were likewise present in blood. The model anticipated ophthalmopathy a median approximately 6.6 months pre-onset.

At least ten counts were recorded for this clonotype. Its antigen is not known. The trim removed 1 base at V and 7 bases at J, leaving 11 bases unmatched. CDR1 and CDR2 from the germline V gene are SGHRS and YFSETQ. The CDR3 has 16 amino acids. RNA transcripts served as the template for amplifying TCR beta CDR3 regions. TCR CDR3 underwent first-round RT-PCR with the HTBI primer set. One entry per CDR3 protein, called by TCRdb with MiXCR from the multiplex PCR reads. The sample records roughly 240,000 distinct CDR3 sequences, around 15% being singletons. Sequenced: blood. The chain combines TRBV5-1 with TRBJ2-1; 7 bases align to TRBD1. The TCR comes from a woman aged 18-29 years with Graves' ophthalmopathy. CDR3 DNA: TGCGCCAGCAGCTTGCGGAATTTTGGGACAGCTAATGAGCAGTTCTTC. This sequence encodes CASSLRNFGTANEQFF.